This T cell receptor beta chain was sequenced for a study of blood T cells in healthy people across ages. Together with a sample-barcoded 5' primer, a J-beta primer mix was included in a second PCR lasting about 6 to 12 cycles. From the 5' RACE reads, TCRdb called clonotypes with MiXCR, one entry per CDR3 protein. The data contain some 1,800,000 distinct CDR3 sequences, approximately 39% of them singletons. Remarks on this clonotype: Its specificity is unknown.

Findings of the study overall: Both higher diversity and more naive CD4+ cells marked long-lived donors when set against aged donors. Older age went with lower TCR beta diversity per million T cells, in a roughly linear way.

V was trimmed by 4 bases and J by 3 bases, leaving 17 bases between them. The germline CDR1 and CDR2 sequences are SGDLS and YYNGEE. The CDR3 is 15 residues long. The chain combines TRBV9 with TRBJ2-7, with D perhaps TRBD1 (5 bases). The TCR originated in a human donor in good health. Sequenced input: blood. CDR3 amino acids: CASSNYDSEDYEQYF. CDR3 nucleotide sequence: TGTGCCAGCAGCAATTACGACAGCGAGGACTACGAGCAGTACTTC.